This T cell receptor (beta chain) was profiled in a study of regulatory T cells in long-lasting Graves disease (dated by TCRdb to about 2021). At the level of the whole study: Persistent Graves' disease meant more than 5 years of antithyroid drug treatment with TSH receptor autoantibodies that stayed positive. Peripheral blood TCR sequencing and RNA sequencing compared persistent Graves' disease patients with newly diagnosed Graves' disease patients. The study took place in China and was registered as a clinical trial. TCR sequencing covered some 13 persistent and around 20 newly diagnosed Graves' disease patients, around 35 samples in total. Antithyroid drugs had been taken for approximately 10 years on average by persistent Graves' disease patients in the clinical cohort. The study at large found these results: A larger number of public clonotypes was shared among persistent patients (over 2,500) than among newly diagnosed patients (roughly 970). The authors noted that the small sample size was a limitation that may lower accuracy. Only peripheral blood was studied, because thyroid tissue, the primary lesion, was inaccessible. TRBV28, TRBJ1-2 and TRBJ2-5 were preferentially used in persistent disease, while TRBV20-1 and TRBJ2-1 were favored in newly diagnosed disease. Compared with newly diagnosed patients, persistent Graves' disease patients had lower TCR Shannon entropy and fewer highly expanded clones, which suggests clonal expansion. Sequencing and analysis were restricted to the TCR beta chain.

In the paper's terms, the time point label means: persistent/refractory GD, antithyroid drugs over 5 years with positive TRAb. For both TCR sequencing and RNA sequencing, RNA was extracted from PBMCs using TRIzol. Graves' disease was diagnosed according to American Thyroid Association guidelines. Patients for the study were recruited at an endocrinology department in Xi'an, China. Each patient gave 7.5 to 10 milliliters of peripheral blood, collected in an EDTA anticoagulant tube. PBMCs were isolated by Ficoll Paque Plus density gradient separation without further T cell sorting. An Agilent 2100 Bioanalyzer and agarose gel were used to check RNA quality, while a NanoDrop 2000 measured RNA concentration. As regards this clonotype: It lacks a known antigen. The junction departs from germline at one end; a sequencing error may be responsible.

Library creation used multiplex PCR. Sequencing was carried out with an Illumina HiSeq 4000. TCR beta libraries were built with iRepertoire HTBI primers and Arm-PCR amplification of CDR3 regions. Before sequencing, the PCR products went through gel purification. Per the source publication's procedure: Gene usage analysis of CDR3 amino acid clonotypes relied on the roughly 64 TRBV and 15 or so TRBJ segments identified across samples. COPE and FqMerger were used to merge filtered high-quality paired reads into contigs. BLAST was used to align contigs to the IMGT TRBV, TRBD and TRBJ reference genes, and CDR3 was defined following IMGT. Any clonotype with a frequency above 0.1% was classified as a highly expanded clone. Repertoire diversity was measured by Shannon entropy, and V-J evenness by the Gini coefficient. Public clonotypes were defined as clonotypes shared by more than one individual. TCRdb trimmed public reads at Q25 via fastp, called clones via MiXCR and kept in-frame beta chains. Entries are consolidated by CDR3 protein sequence, retaining the most common genes and DNA. The V and J calls and clone size come from TCRdb's table, not from the authors' own analysis. This sample gives about 460,000 distinct CDR3 sequences in total; 22% of them show up just once. In total, the top ten clones hold less than 15% of the sample.

Based on the germline V gene, the CDR1 and CDR2 sequences are ENHRY and SYGVKD. CDR3 length: 15 amino acids, cysteine to phenylalanine. The kept DNA is CDR3 alone, 45 bases in frame from the first base. Sequenced here: peripheral blood mononuclear cells (PBMCs), sampled when the disease was refractory, from a patient treated with antithyroid drugs. The clonotype comes from a female donor with Graves disease. The sequence links TRBV10-3 to TRBJ1-2, with TRBD1 as a weak D call on 5 bases. The CDR3 corresponds to CATSVSFQGSYGYTF. The DNA sequence is as follows: TGTGCCACCAGTGTCAGTTTTCAGGGTTCCTATGGCTACACCTTC.